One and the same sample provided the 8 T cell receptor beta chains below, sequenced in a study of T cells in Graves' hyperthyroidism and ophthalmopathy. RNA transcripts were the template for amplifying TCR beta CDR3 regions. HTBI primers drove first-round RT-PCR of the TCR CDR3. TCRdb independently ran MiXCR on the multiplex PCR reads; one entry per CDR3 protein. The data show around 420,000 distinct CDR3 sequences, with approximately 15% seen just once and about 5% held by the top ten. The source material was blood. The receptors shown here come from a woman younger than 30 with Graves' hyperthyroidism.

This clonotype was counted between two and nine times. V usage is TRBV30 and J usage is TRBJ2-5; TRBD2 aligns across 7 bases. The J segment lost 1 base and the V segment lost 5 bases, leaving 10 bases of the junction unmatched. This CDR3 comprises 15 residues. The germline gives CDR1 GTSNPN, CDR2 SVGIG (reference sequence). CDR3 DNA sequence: TGTGCCTGGGATGGTGGGGAGGGAATCCAAGAGACCCAGTACTTC. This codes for CAWDGGEGIQETQYF.

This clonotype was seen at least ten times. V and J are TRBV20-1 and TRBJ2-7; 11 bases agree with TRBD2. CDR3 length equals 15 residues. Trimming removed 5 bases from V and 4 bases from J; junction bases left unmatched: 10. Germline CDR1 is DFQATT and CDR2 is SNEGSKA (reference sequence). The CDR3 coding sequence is TGCAGTGCTCCTCGACTAGCGGGGACTCTTTACGAGCAGTACTTC. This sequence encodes CSAPRLAGTLYEQYF.

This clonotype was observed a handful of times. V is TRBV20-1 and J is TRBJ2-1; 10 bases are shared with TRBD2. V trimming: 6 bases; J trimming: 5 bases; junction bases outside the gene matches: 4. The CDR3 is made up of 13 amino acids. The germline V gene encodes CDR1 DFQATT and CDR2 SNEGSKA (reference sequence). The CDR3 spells CSAKAGGDNEQFF. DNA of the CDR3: TGCAGTGCCAAAGCGGGAGGGGACAATGAGCAGTTCTTC.

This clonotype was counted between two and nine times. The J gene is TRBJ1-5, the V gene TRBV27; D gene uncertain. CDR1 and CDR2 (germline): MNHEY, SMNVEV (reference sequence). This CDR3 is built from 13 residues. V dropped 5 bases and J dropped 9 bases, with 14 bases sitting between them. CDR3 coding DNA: TGTGCCAGCAGTCTCGAGTTTGATTCGCCCCAGCATTTT. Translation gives CASSLEFDSPQHF.

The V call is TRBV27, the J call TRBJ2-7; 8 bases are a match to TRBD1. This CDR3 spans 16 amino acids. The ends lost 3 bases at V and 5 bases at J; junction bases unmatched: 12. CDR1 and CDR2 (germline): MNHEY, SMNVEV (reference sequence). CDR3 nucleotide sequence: TGTGCCAGCAGTTTTAGGACAGGGATAAATCTTAACGAGCAGTACTTC. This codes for CASSFRTGINLNEQYF.

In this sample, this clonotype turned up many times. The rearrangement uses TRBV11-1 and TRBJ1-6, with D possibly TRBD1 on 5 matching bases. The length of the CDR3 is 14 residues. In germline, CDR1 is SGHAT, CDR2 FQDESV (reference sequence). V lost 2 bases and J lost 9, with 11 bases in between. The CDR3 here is CASSLSQGGSPLHF. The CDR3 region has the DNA TGTGCCAGCAGCTTATCTCAGGGAGGTTCACCCCTCCACTTT.

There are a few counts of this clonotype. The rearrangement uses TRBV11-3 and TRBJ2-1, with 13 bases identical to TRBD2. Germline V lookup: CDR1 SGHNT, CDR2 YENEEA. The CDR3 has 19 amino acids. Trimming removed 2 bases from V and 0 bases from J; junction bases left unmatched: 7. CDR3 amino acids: CASSLRGGLAGVSYNEQFF. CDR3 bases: TGTGCCAGCAGCTTAAGGGGTGGACTAGCGGGAGTCTCCTACAATGAGCAGTTCTTC.

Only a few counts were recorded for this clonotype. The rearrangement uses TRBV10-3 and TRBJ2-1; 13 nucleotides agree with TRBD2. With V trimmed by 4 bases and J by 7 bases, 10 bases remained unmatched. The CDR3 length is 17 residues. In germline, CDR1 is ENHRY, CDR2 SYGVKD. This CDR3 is CAISGGLKTSGRNEQFF. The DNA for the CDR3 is TGTGCCATCAGTGGGGGATTAAAGACTAGCGGGAGGAATGAGCAGTTCTTC.